This entry describes one TCR beta chain. Its antigen specificity is not known. Per-base qualities were not stored, and no clone one base away is much larger. The germline ends are 8 bases apart after V is trimmed by 8 bases and J by 4 bases. The CDR3 numbers 12 residues from cysteine through phenylalanine. Just CDR3 DNA is preserved here, 36 bases in frame from base 1. Reading the germline V gene (reference sequence) gives CDR1 LGHDT and CDR2 YNNKEL. The immunoSEQ Assay, a bias-controlled multiplex PCR, was used to amplify TCRbeta CDR3 regions from genomic DNA. The paper's data handling went like this. Nucleated cell counts per sample were estimated from amplification of reference gene primers within the assay. To quantify the absolute abundance of each unique TCRbeta CDR3 rearrangement, sequence reads were collapsed and filtered. For each sample, productive Simpson clonality was calculated as the square root of Simpson's diversity index across productive rearrangements. In its TCRdb copy, this immuneACCESS table keeps in-frame sequences only and misses some clones. Where compared with another copy, unresolved V genes explain less than half of these, and the others have no known cause. For V, J and clone size, that table is used; D and trimming come from the DNA. Recorded for this sample are about 260,000 clones; 88% of them occurred a single time. The top ten constitute roughly 12% of the sample.

The record originates from a study of blood T cell repertoires in COVID-19 (TCRdb year 2020). As for the study more broadly: The collaborator samples originated in the United States, Italy and Spain and spanned the acute and convalescent phases of COVID-19. Samples were obtained from the ongoing ImmuneRACE study (first 160 participants) and from about 1,300 subjects provided by 6 global collaborators. The prospective study material was composed of cDNA or gDNA derived from T cells, B-cell-depleted T cells, or PBMCs. A de-identified subject ID, COVID-19 status, age in years and sex were almost always included in the sample metadata. Deeply sampled blood TCRbeta repertoires from subjects exposed to, actively infected with, or recovered from COVID-19 were included in the dataset. The repertoires were released in a freely available public database intended as a resource for research on the immune response to SARS-CoV-2. HLA class I and class II types, where available, came from metadata supplied by the sample provider rather than from assay-based typing. The paper's findings and limits, for the study overall: The amount of clinical and demographic metadata varied by source and participant and was provided uncurated.

One collaborating source in Seattle enrolled patients while the patients were actively infected and followed the patients over time throughout the course of disease. Collaborating institutions collected whole blood in K2EDTA tubes following their own protocols. Collaborator samples were shipped for TCRbeta analysis as frozen whole blood, isolated PBMCs, or DNA extracted from either sample type. This TCR was sampled from a woman aged 25 to 39 with COVID-19, enrolled during active disease. This sequence uses TRBV3-1 (or the pseudogene TRBV3-2) and TRBJ2-2; the D gene assignment is ambiguous. The source material was peripheral blood. The encoded CDR3 is CASAQTTGELFF. The DNA is as follows: TGTGCCAGCGCGCAAACCACCGGGGAGCTGTTTTTT.